The 18 T cell receptor beta chains below come from one sample, sequenced in a study of shared clonotypes between healthy human individuals. Only in-frame clones appear in the TCRdb table, and some are missing; sequencing was by immunoSEQ multiplex PCR. The sample has approximately 600,000 clones, approximately 96% seen once. Naive CD8 isolation took CD45RO-negative cells positively selected for CCR7 and excluded terminally differentiated effector memory CD45RA+ cells. Sequencing was performed on naive CD8+ T cells sorted from blood. The receptors stem from a woman aged 25 to 39 in good health.

The chain recombines TRBV28 with TRBJ2-7; 8 bases align to TRBD2. The ends lost 7 bases at V and 3 bases at J; junction bases unmatched: 5. The CDR3 is 13 amino acids. The germline V gene encodes CDR1 MDHEN and CDR2 SYDVKM. The CDR3 spells CASTQTSVYEQYF. CDR3 nucleotides: TGTGCCAGCACCCAGACTAGCGTCTACGAGCAGTACTTC.

The chain links TRBV28 to TRBJ2-1; D gene uncertain. The CDR3 length is 15 residues. Germline CDR1 MDHEN, CDR2 SYDVKM. V was cut by 7 bases and J by 0 bases, with 13 bases left in between. The CDR3 DNA is TGTGCCAGCACTAACTACCTGAGCTCCTACAATGAGCAGTTCTTC. Protein: CASTNYLSSYNEQFF.

The V gene is TRBV2, the J gene TRBJ2-7; TRBD1 is a possible D gene (6 bases). Per germline, CDR1 SNHLY and CDR2 FYNNEI. The CDR3 loop spans 13 amino acids. The germline V and J ends were trimmed by 6 bases and 3 bases, with 12 bases remaining between them. CDR3 nucleotides: TGTGCCAGCAGAGACCGGGACAACTACGAGCAGTACTTC. Amino acid sequence: CASRDRDNYEQYF. Together with reference TRBV2 and TRBJ2-7, the CDR3 gives the full variable domain: EPEVTQTPSHQVTQMGQEVILRCVPISNHLYFYWYRQILGQKVEFLVSFYNNEISEKSEIFDDQFSVERPDGSNFTLKIRSTKLEDSAMYFCASRDRDNYEQYFGPGTRLTVT.

The table lists this clone with a count of one. V is TRBV29-1 and J is TRBJ2-1; D uncertain. The germline CDR1 and CDR2 sequences are SQVTM and ANQGSEA. The CDR3 has 13 residues. Deletions cut 6 bases from V and 1 base from J, with 10 bases between. CDR3 protein: CSVYGKSYNEQFF. The CDR3 bases are TGCAGCGTGTATGGGAAGTCCTACAATGAGCAGTTCTTC.

Note on this clone: Other DNA sequences in the same sample also yield this CDR3. The chain links TRBV27 to TRBJ1-3, with D unclear. V was pared by 4 bases and J by 2 bases, with 0 bases between. CDR1 and CDR2 (germline): MNHEY, SMNVEV (reference sequence). The CDR3 consists of 11 residues. CDR3 protein: CASSSGNTIYF. As DNA, the CDR3 is TGTGCCAGCAGTTCTGGAAACACCATATATTTT.

The rearrangement links TRBV28 to TRBJ1-1; 7 bases are a match to TRBD1. The CDR3 has 13 residues. CDR1 and CDR2 (germline): MDHEN, SYDVKM. V lost 2 bases to trimming and J lost 8 bases; unmatched junction nucleotides: 5. CDR3 protein: CASSLAQGREAFF. The CDR3 DNA is TGTGCCAGCAGTTTAGCACAGGGGAGGGAAGCTTTCTTT.

The chain employs TRBV10-3 and TRBJ2-1; 14 nucleotides agree with TRBD2. The germline CDR1 and CDR2 sequences are ENHRY and SYGVKD. This CDR3 spans 14 amino acids. V shed 10 bases and J 8 bases; nucleotides not matched to a gene: 7. The CDR3, as DNA: TGTGCCAACTCCGGGACTAGCGGGAGCTATGAGCAGTTCTTC. Amino acids: CANSGTSGSYEQFF.

The V call is TRBV5-6, the J call TRBJ2-1; the match to TRBD1 covers 7 bases. V shed 0 bases and J 7 bases; nucleotides not matched to a gene: 7. The CDR3 length is 15 residues. Germline assignment: CDR1 SGHDT and CDR2 YYEEEE. The CDR3 here is CASSLVGGSANEQFF. The CDR3 DNA reads TGTGCCAGCAGCTTGGTAGGGGGCTCCGCTAATGAGCAGTTCTTC.

The chain couples TRBV5-4 to TRBJ2-3, with TRBD1 identical over 10 bases. The CDR3 extends over 18 amino acids. The V gene end was trimmed by 0 bases and the J gene end by 1 base; junction bases not matched to a gene: 8. Per the germline V gene, CDR1 is SGHNT and CDR2 is YYREEE (reference sequence). In DNA, the CDR3 is TGTGCCAGCAGCTTGGAGCCGACAGGGGGCTATGGCACAGATACGCAGTATTTT. Protein product: CASSLEPTGGYGTDTQYF.

Here the CDR3 reads CASSLVTLRRCQYF. As DNA, the CDR3 is TGCGCCAGCAGCTTGGTTACACTCAGGAGGTGTCAGTACTTC. The chain has TRBV5-1 and TRBJ2-7; a possible D gene is TRBD2 (5 bases). Germline loops: CDR1 SGHRS, CDR2 YFSETQ. The germline V and J ends were trimmed by 0 bases and 10 bases, with 17 bases remaining between them. The CDR3 runs 14 residues.

The V gene is TRBV6-1, the J gene TRBJ1-1, with 8 nucleotides matching TRBD1. Trimming removed 1 base from V and 3 bases from J; junction bases left unmatched: 1. The CDR3 runs to 14 residues. Germline values: CDR1 MNHNS, CDR2 SASEGT. The CDR3 is CASSEDRGYTEAFF. CDR3 in DNA: TGTGCCAGCAGTGAAGACAGGGGGTACACTGAAGCTTTCTTT.

This clone was picked up one time. This chain uses TRBV11-2 with TRBJ1-2, with 9 bases matching TRBD1. V lost 2 bases, J lost 7 bases, and 11 bases stayed unmatched. CDR1 and CDR2 (germline): SGHAT, FQNNGV. The CDR3 is made up of 16 amino acids. The CDR3 sequence: CASSLPPGTGKFGYTF. CDR3 nucleotides: TGTGCCAGCAGCTTACCCCCGGGGACAGGGAAGTTTGGCTACACCTTC.

The rearrangement uses TRBV13 and TRBJ2-5; D may be TRBD2 (6 bases). The last part of the DNA fits TRBJ2-7 better; the J call may be wrong. The CDR3 is 13 residues long. Germline V lookup: CDR1 PRHDT, CDR2 FYEKMQ (reference sequence). DNA of the CDR3: TGTGCCAGCAGCTTAGGTGGGAGGAACGAGCAGTACTTC. It encodes CASSLGGRNEQYF.

This clone was seen a few times. V gene TRBV9 combines with J gene TRBJ1-2; no firm D call. The CDR3 runs to 14 residues. The V and J ends lost 4 bases and 4 bases respectively, with 14 bases between them. Germline values: CDR1 SGDLS, CDR2 YYNGEE. This chain's CDR3 is CASSPREGGYGYTF. CDR3 nucleotide sequence: TGTGCCAGCAGCCCCCGGGAGGGAGGCTATGGCTACACCTTC.

The chain is built from TRBV5-6 and TRBJ2-7; 7 bases map to TRBD1. Germline loops: CDR1 SGHDT, CDR2 YYEEEE. The V segment lost 4 bases and the J segment 5 bases; nucleotides outside the gene matches: 9. The CDR3 has 14 residues. CDR3: CASSRPQGYNEQYF. The CDR3, as DNA: TGTGCCAGCAGCCGCCCACAGGGGTACAACGAGCAGTACTTC. Variable domain in full (rest from reference TRBV5-6 and TRBJ2-7): DAGVTQSPTHLIKTRGQQVTLRCSPKSGHDTVSWYQQALGQGPQFIFQYYEEEERQRGNFPDRFSGHQFPNYSSELNVNALLLGDSALYLCASSRPQGYNEQYFGPGTRLTVT.

V is TRBV5-1 and J is TRBJ2-7; 7 bases are shared with TRBD1. CDR1 is SGHRS and CDR2 is YFSETQ in the germline V gene. CDR3 length equals 15 residues. The V and J ends lost 0 bases and 2 bases, in that order; junction bases with no gene match: 5. In DNA form, the CDR3 reads TGCGCCAGCAGCTTGGCCTGGGGACAGACCTACGAGCAGTACTTC. Translated, it gives CASSLAWGQTYEQYF.

V is TRBV6-1 and J is TRBJ2-1; TRBD2 matches at 8 bases. CDR1 and CDR2 from the germline V gene are MNHNS and SASEGT. This CDR3 is 14 amino acids long. Trimming cost V 5 bases and J 9 bases; bases outside gene matches: 9. CDR3 residues: CASSFTGLGGEQFF. CDR3 DNA sequence: TGTGCCAGCAGTTTCACGGGACTAGGAGGTGAGCAGTTCTTC.

The rearrangement links TRBV28 to TRBJ2-7; TRBD2 aligns across 8 bases. Unmatched junction bases numbered 14, after V lost 5 bases and J lost 5 bases. This CDR3 comprises 16 residues. Germline CDR1 is MDHEN and CDR2 is SYDVKM. CDR3: CASSETGRTSNDEQYF. The CDR3 nucleotides read TGTGCCAGCAGTGAAACCGGTAGGACTAGCAACGACGAGCAGTACTTC. Together with reference TRBV28 and TRBJ2-7, the CDR3 gives the full variable domain: DVKVTQSSRYLVKRTGEKVFLECVQDMDHENMFWYRQDPGLGLRLIYFSYDVKMKEKGDIPEGYSVSREKKERFSLILESASTNQTSMYLCASSETGRTSNDEQYFGPGTRLTVT.